The present TCR beta chain was sequenced within a study of Graves' ophthalmopathy and Graves' hyperthyroidism. The sequenced template was RNA, covering the TCR beta CDR3 region. First-round RT-PCR relied on HTBI primers, and a second-round multiplex PCR came next. Via MiXCR, TCRdb re-called the multiplex PCR reads, giving one row per CDR3 protein. Counted here are roughly 350,000 distinct CDR3 sequences, about a sixth occurring once; the ten biggest clones make up 2.4%. Researchers classed hyperthyroidism as stable given no ophthalmopathy within 18 months of follow-up. Clinicians diagnosed using symptoms, serum thyroxine, TRAb, thyroid ultrasound and orbital computed tomography. PBMCs had their origin in fresh peripheral blood (about 10 ml). The CDR3 length is 15 residues. CDR1 and CDR2 (germline): SGDLS, YYNGEE. V was shortened by 0 bases and J by 2 bases, with 12 bases between the two germline ends.

Overall study results and limits: The model predicted ophthalmopathy progression with more than 70% sensitivity and around 72% specificity.

The sample holds a few counts of this clonotype. Its antigen is unknown. It is likely a read error, because the conserved phenylalanine at the end of the CDR3 is missing. The sequence came from an adult woman with stable Graves' hyperthyroidism. V gene TRBV9 combines with J gene TRBJ2-7, with a tentative D call TRBD2 (5 bases). The material sequenced was peripheral blood. The CDR3 region has the DNA TGTGCCAGCAGCGTAGACCTGGGAGACGCCTACGAGCAGTACCTC. This codes for CASSVDLGDAYEQYL.